The sequence of this T cell receptor (beta chain) was determined in a study of cytomegalovirus exposure and HLA in healthy donors. Study information: Researchers previously reported finding fewer than 140 million unique TCR beta sequences from approximately 200 million T cells. Regarding the study as a whole: Later, an analysis showed that TCR beta chains associated with HLA were more clonally expanded than others that were equally common.

Primers included in the PCR were 60 Vbeta and 13 Jbeta primers. In the authors' workflow: In a later analysis, of around 83 million unique beta chains, roughly 9.9 million appeared in at least two donors. TCRdb's table, derived via immunoSEQ multiplex PCR, lists solely in-frame clones and lacks some. From that table come the V and J calls and clone size; the DNA was used to work out D and trimming. This sample has some 75,000 clones; 78% occur once, and the top ten carry 5.9%. The CDR3 loop spans 12 amino acids. Trimming stripped 4 bases from V and 3 bases from J, with 7 bases between. CDR1 SGHKS and CDR2 YYEKEE come from the germline V gene (reference sequence). Turning to this clone: The antigen is unknown.

Sequencing was performed on PBMCs. The sequence derives from a man younger than 30 in good health and CMV-seropositive. This chain joins TRBV5-5 and TRBJ1-1; no clear D. This CDR3 is CASSPQDTEAFF. The CDR3 region has the DNA TGTGCCAGCAGCCCGCAGGACACTGAAGCTTTCTTT.